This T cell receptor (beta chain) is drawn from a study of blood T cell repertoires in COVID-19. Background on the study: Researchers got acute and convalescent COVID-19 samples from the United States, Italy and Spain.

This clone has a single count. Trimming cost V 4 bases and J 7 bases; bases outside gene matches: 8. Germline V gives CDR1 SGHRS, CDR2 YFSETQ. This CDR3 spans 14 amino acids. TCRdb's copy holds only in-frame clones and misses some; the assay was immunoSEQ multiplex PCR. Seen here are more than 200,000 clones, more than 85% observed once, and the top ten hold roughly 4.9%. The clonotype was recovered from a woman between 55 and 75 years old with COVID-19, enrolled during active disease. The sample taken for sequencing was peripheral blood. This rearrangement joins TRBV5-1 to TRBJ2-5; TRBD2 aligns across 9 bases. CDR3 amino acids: CASSTTGTSWTQYF. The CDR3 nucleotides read TGCGCCAGCAGCACGACCGGGACTAGCTGGACCCAGTACTTC.